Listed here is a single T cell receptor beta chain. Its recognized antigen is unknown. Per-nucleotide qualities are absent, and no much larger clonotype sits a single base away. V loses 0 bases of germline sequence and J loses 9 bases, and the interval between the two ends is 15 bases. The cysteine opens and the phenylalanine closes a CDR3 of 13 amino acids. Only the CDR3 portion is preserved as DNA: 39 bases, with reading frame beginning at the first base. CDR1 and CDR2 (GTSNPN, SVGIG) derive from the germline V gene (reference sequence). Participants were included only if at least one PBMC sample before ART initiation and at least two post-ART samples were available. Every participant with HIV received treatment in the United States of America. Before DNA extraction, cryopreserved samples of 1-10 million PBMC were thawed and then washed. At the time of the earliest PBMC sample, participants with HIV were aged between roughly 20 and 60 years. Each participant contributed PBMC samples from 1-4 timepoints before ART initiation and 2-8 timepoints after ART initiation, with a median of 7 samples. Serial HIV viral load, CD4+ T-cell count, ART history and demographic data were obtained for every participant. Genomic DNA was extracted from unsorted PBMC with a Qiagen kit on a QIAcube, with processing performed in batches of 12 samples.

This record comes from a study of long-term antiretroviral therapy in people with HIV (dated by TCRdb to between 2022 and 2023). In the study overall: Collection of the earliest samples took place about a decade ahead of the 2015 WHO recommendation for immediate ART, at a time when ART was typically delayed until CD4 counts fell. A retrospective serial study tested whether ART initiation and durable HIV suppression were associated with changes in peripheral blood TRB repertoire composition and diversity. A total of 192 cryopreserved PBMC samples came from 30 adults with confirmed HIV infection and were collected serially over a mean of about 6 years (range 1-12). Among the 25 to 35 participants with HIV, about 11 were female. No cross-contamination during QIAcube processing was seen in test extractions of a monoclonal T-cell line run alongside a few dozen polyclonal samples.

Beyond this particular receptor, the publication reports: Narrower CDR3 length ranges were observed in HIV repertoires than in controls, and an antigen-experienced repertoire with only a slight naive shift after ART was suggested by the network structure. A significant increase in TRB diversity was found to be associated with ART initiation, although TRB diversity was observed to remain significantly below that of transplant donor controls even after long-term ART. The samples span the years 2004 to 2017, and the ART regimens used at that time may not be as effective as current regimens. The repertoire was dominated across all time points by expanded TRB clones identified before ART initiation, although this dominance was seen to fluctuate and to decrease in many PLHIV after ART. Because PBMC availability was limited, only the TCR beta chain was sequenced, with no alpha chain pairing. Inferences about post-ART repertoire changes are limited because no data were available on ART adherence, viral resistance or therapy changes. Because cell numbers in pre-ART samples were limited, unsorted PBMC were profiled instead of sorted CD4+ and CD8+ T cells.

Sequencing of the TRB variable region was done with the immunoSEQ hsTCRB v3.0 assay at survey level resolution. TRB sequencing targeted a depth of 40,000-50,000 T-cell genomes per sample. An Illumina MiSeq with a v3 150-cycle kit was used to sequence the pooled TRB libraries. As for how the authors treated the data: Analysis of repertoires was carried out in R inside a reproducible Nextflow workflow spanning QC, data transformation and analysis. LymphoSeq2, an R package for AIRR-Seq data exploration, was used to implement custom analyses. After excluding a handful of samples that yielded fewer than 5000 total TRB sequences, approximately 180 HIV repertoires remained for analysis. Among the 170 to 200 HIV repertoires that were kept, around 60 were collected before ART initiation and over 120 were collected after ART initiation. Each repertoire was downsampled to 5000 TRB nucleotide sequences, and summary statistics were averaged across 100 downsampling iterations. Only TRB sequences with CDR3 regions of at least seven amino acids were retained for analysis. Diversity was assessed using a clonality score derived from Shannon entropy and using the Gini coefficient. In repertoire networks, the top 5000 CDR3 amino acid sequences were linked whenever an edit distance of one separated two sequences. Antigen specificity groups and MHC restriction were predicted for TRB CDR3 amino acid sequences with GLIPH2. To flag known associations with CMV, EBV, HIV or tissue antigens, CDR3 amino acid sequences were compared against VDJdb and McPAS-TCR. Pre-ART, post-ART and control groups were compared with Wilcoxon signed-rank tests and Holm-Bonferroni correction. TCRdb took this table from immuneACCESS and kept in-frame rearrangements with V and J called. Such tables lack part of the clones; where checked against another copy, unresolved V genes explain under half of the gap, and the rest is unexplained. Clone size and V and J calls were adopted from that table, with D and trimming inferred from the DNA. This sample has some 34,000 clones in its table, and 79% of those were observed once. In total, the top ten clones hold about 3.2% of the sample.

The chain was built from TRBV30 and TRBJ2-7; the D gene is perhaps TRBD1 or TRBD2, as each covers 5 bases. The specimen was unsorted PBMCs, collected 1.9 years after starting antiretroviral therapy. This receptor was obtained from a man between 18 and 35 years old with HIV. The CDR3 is CAWSVPGTTRQYF. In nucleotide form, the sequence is TGTGCCTGGAGTGTACCCGGGACGACCAGGCAGTACTTC.